The T cell receptor beta chain under discussion was sequenced for a study of CD8 T cells in Susac syndrome. RNA, at roughly 0.5 to 1 ug, was reverse transcribed with random hexamers. TCRdb re-called the immunoSEQ multiplex PCR reads through MiXCR, storing one row per CDR3 protein. This table holds some 150,000 distinct CDR3 sequences, about 94% found once. CDR1 and CDR2 from the germline V gene are DFQATT and SNEGSKA (reference sequence). The CDR3 is 18 amino acids. V gave up 6 bases and J gave up 1 base; unmatched junction bases: 11. This TCR derives from a human donor with Susac syndrome. The sequenced sample consisted of CD4+ T cells from PBMCs. This chain links TRBV20-1 with TRBJ2-2; 13 bases agree with TRBD2. In DNA form, the CDR3 reads TGCAGTGCCAGACTAGGTTGGACTAGCGGGAGGAACACCGGGGAGCTGTTTTTT. Translation gives CSARLGWTSGRNTGELFF.